This T cell receptor (beta chain) was sequenced in a study of cytomegalovirus exposure and HLA in healthy donors (dated by TCRdb to about 2017). Background on the whole study: According to an earlier analysis of around 600 of the donors, about 180 million T cells yielded roughly 110 million unique TCR beta sequences and approximately 300 Gb of sequence data. Donor age, sex, ethnicity and CMV serostatus were compiled together with the repertoire data. An early release that covered 500 to 800 HLA-typed donors contained approximately 320 gigabases of sequencing data and roughly 84 million unique TCR sequences. Several DR-DQ haplotypes were treated as single units for association and clustering because of strong linkage in the cohort. Among roughly 400 genotyped donors of the cohort, an average of roughly 230,000 unique TCR beta nucleotide sequences was sequenced per donor, of which 15% to 20% were non-productive. In the later analysis, no new phenotypic data were used to find candidate immune exposures; instead, reliance was placed on TCR beta sequences and their occurrence across donors. A later analysis re-analyzed previously published TCR beta repertoires from roughly 600 donors and added high-resolution HLA genotyping to study TCR occurrence patterns. Of the roughly 400 genotyped donors, 65% to 90% were placed in the genetic ancestry cluster associated with self-reported Caucasian donors. The study combined high-throughput TCR immunosequencing, statistical association of individual TCRs with disease status, and machine learning to predict cytomegalovirus infection status. A separate validation cohort of approximately 130 different subjects was used in addition to the approximately 670-subject first cohort. A later genetic analysis used genome-wide SNP genotypes for about 60% of the roughly 700 donors, treating that subset as a discovery cohort. The number of typed donors differed by locus: roughly 629-630 for A, B, C, DRB1 and DQB1; some 500 for DQA1; approximately 600 for DPA1; and some 450 for DPB1. Using immunosequencing, the study profiled T cell repertoires from around 680 subjects and related those repertoires to cytomegalovirus serostatus. HLA typing included class I and class II loci at four-digit resolution. Every discovery cohort repertoire had been produced on one sequencing platform. To decide whether each TCR beta V gene segment behaved as functional or pseudogenic, an earlier analysis of several hundred of the donors relied on high-throughput TCR beta sequencing. The study aimed to test whether signatures of past pathogen exposure could be identified by cataloging public T cell receptors.

To prepare the library, the immunoSEQ multiplex PCR assay was applied. For the multiplex PCR, a mixture combining 60 forward primers for TCR Vbeta segments and 13 reverse primers for TCR Jbeta segments was used. Amplification of the CDR3 region of rearranged TCR beta genes was performed with a multiplex PCR assay on genomic DNA. Amplified TCR beta libraries were sequenced as 87-base-pair reads on the Illumina HiSeq System. Per the authors' processing: A later analysis counted 65 million to 90 million unique TCR beta chains across the approximately 700 repertoires, and some 12 million of these chains were shared by at least two donors. Raw reads were error-corrected and collapsed into unique sequences by a nearest-neighbor algorithm in which closely related sequences were merged to remove PCR and sequencing errors. To assign V, D and J gene segments, CDR3 sequences were aligned to IMGT reference sequences. For a sequence to be retained, at least a six-nucleotide match to both a V gene segment and a J gene segment was required. Rearrangements were classified as productive when the CDR3 lacked stop codons and remained in frame with V and J, and all other rearrangements were classified as non-productive. Following IMGT convention, CDR3 was defined as the stretch from the second conserved V-encoded cysteine to the conserved J-encoded phenylalanine. Sequences without an unambiguous match to a single V gene segment were excluded from the earlier analysis of approximately 600 of the donors. In an earlier analysis of about 590 of the donors, a V segment was called functional when productive rearrangements were above 56.7%, and segregating when the standard deviation between donors exceeded 5%. A statistical classification framework was built to diagnose cytomegalovirus status from the catalog of TCR beta chain sequences. In a later analysis, TCR nucleotide sequences were compared against IMGT/GENE-DB human TR gene sequences so that V and J genes could be assigned. A later analysis assigned CDR3 sequences and most-parsimonious VDJ recombination scenarios with the TCRdist pipeline. In a later analysis, each TCR beta chain was defined by its CDR3 amino acid sequence together with its V-gene family, and reads without a unique V-gene family were excluded. As a way to deal with suspected cross-contamination and a sequencing artifact, a later analysis dropped under 600 nucleotide sequences that were highly shared and had low generation probability. For each public chain, a later analysis derived a clonal expansion index from normalized ranks of inferred template counts within each repertoire. In a later analysis, generation probabilities were computed with a VDJ recombination model fitted to out-of-frame rearrangements, and the resulting probabilities were checked against IGoR. In a later analysis, TCR-TCR, TCR-HLA and TCR-CMV co-occurrence was scored with hypergeometric tests, and a repertoire-size bias correction was applied to TCR pairs. False discovery rates were estimated in a later analysis by permuting HLA or CMV assignments 20 times. In a later analysis, co-occurring TCRs were grouped with DBSCAN, and TCRdist sequence similarity was added when clustering was performed within HLA-allele-positive subsets. Co-occurrence clustering excluded repertoires with fewer than 30,000 or more than 120,000 public chains, plus five with anomalous nucleotide sharing. TCRdb took over this immuneACCESS table, retaining in-frame rearrangements with V and J assigned. Such tables are incomplete; in checked studies, under half of the missing clones stem from an unresolved V gene, and the remainder is unexplained. V and J calls and clone size are as listed in that table; D and trimming were resolved from the DNA. The table for this sample lists about 46,000 clones. The ten largest make up 0.9% to 1.2% of the sample.

The CDR3 holds 13 amino acids from the cysteine to the phenylalanine. Only the CDR3 region is kept as DNA, spanning 39 bases read in frame from base 1. In the germline V gene, CDR1 corresponds to LGHNA and CDR2 to YSLEER. V is trimmed back by 4 bases and J by 3 bases, and the junction contains 2 bases that no gene match accounts for. The cohort consisted of hundreds of healthy bone marrow donors. At the time of sampling, every cohort member was nominally healthy, though immune exposures that went unrecorded were likely present. The donor was CMV seronegative and belonged to the group of 352 seronegative cohort members. A peripheral blood sample was collected from each donor, and TCR beta sequencing was performed on peripheral blood mononuclear cells. Genomic DNA was extracted from the blood cell samples with the Qiagen DNeasy Blood Extraction Kit. As regards this clone: Its binding antigen is unknown.

Findings and caveats that apply to the study as a whole: Because counts were too low, about 17 rarely observed V segments, including chromosome 9 orphons, were excluded from the earlier analysis of around 590 of the donors. Most CMV-associated TCR beta chains appeared to be HLA-restricted in a later analysis, and the HLA associations seemed to be driven largely by CMV exposure. The cohort was sequenced for TCR beta chains only, and without alpha or paired-chain data the features that could be detected were limited. The sequencing pipeline was judged likely to have produced a cluster of highly shared sequence variants as a technical artifact. In an earlier analysis of some 540 of the donors, most TCR beta V segments appeared in productive rearrangements about 87% or about 30% of the time, broadly matching IMGT annotations. Linkage disequilibrium might explain the correlated functional status among segregating V segments, but an unknown experimental factor could not be ruled out. An association between a missense DCLRE1C variant and V-gene and J-gene trimming of TCR beta chains was found in a later genetic analysis and replicated in an independent cohort. When HLA alleles, especially DR and DQ, strongly co-occurred, attributing TCR associations to individual alleles was difficult. A later genetic analysis reported fewer N-insertions in productive TCRs among donors in an Asian-associated ancestry cluster than the roughly 720-donor mean. For the cohort, immune exposure information was limited to CMV serostatus. The study listed approximately 150 TCR beta chains as associated with cytomegalovirus. A further reported finding was that TCR beta sequences accurately predicted the HLA-A and HLA-B alleles for most subjects in the first cohort. A later analysis found that TCR association rates varied across HLA loci, with DRB1 alleles showing the most associated TCRs and HLA-C alleles the fewest. A later analysis associated approximately 17,000 TCR beta sequences with specific HLA alleles at a false discovery rate of 0.05. Cytomegalovirus status was reported to be diagnosed by the classifier with high specificity and sensitivity in both the original and validation cohorts. Compared with equally common non-associated chains, HLA-associated TCR beta chains in a later analysis were more clonally expanded and had lower generation probabilities. In vitro tests confirmed that three of the cytomegalovirus-associated TCR beta chains recognize cytomegalovirus antigens. The authors suggested that the approach could potentially be generalized to other disease states and immunological phenotypes. Because HLA typing was unavailable for some donors at each locus, only the typed subset was used in association tests. Several of the top co-occurrence clusters appeared to be linked to parvovirus B19, influenza, CMV and Epstein-Barr virus, according to a later analysis. Most TCR sequences were seen in very few donors, while some public TCRs were found in many individuals. Some IMGT-functional V segments, including TRBV6-2 and TRBV6-3, could not be distinguished by the 87-base-pair reads and were therefore excluded. The presence/absence analyses assumed that sequencing depth was roughly uniform across donors, and that assumption may not be true.

The sequenced sample consisted of PBMCs. This chain joins TRBV4-3 to TRBJ1-2; 7 middle bases align to TRBD1. The clonotype was recovered from a woman in her thirties or forties in good health and CMV-seronegative. The DNA is as follows: TGCGCCAGCAGCCGCGGGACAGACTATGGCTACACCTTC. Its amino acids are CASSRGTDYGYTF.